These 31 T cell receptor beta chains were sequenced from one sample in a study of T-cell reconstitution after alpha-beta-depleted transplantation in children. Using unique molecular identifiers, the investigators prepared the TCRbeta library. TCRdb re-derived calls from the PCR reads in MiXCR, one entry per CDR3 protein. The sample lists 180,000 or so distinct CDR3 sequences; approximately 6% were seen once. Specimen: PBMCs, collected before TCRalphabeta/CD19-depleted stem cell transplant. These receptors were obtained from a girl younger than two with combined immunodeficiency, due to receive a stem cell transplant.

In its sample, this clonotype was seen many times. The chain links TRBV6-2 or TRBV6-3 to TRBJ2-3; unclear D gene. There are 14 residues in the CDR3. Germline V gene sequence: CDR1 MNHEY, CDR2 SVGEGT. Deletions cut 8 bases from V and 0 bases from J, with 12 bases between. This chain's CDR3 is CASRLFPSTDTQYF. Written as DNA, the CDR3 is TGTGCCAGCCGGCTCTTTCCTAGCACAGATACGCAGTATTTT.

The DNA of the CDR3 is TGTGCCACCAGCAGAGAAGGGAACAGGGAACAGCCCCAGCATTTT. Residues: CATSREGNREQPQHF. The chain joins TRBV15 to TRBJ1-5; D perhaps matches TRBD1 (6 bases). Germline V lookup: CDR1 LNHNV, CDR2 YYDKDF (reference sequence). Between the trimmed V and J ends, which lost 0 bases and 7 bases, there was a span of 13 bases. CDR3 size: 15 residues.

This clonotype was seen repeatedly, ten times or more. The chain combines TRBV20-1 with TRBJ2-1; TRBD1 matches 8 bases. V was pared by 6 bases and J by 7 bases, with 5 bases of the junction left unmatched. Germline loops: CDR1 DFQATT, CDR2 SNEGSKA (reference sequence). The CDR3 spans 12 residues. The chain's CDR3 is CSARQGLNEQFF. In DNA, the CDR3 is TGCAGTGCCCGACAGGGGTTAAATGAGCAGTTCTTC.

The sample holds many counts of this clonotype. The V and J genes are TRBV7-2 and TRBJ2-7; no clear D gene. Trimming shortened V by 1 base and J by 3 bases, and 10 bases separated the two germline ends. This CDR3 contains 14 residues. Germline values: CDR1 SGHTA, CDR2 FQGNSA. In DNA form, the CDR3 reads TGTGCCAGCAGCTTAGTTTCCACCCACTACGAGCAGTACTTC. This codes for CASSLVSTHYEQYF.

This clonotype has at least ten counts. The chain is built from TRBV29-1 and TRBJ1-3; 9 positions agree with TRBD1. V gave up 2 bases and J gave up 1 base; unmatched junction bases: 9. The V gene's germline CDR1 is SQVTM and CDR2 ANQGSEA. The CDR3 loop spans 17 amino acids. CDR3 sequence (DNA): TGCAGCGTTGAACGGATCGGACAGGGGAGTTCTGGAAACACCATATATTTT. Translation gives CSVERIGQGSSGNTIYF. Using reference TRBV29-1 and TRBJ1-3 for the parts outside the CDR3, the full variable domain is SAVISQKPSRDICQRGTSLTIQCQVDSQVTMMFWYRQQPGQSLTLIATANQGSEATYESGFVIDKFPISRPNLTFSTLTVSNMSPEDSSIYLCSVERIGQGSSGNTIYFGEGSWLTVV.

This clonotype was seen many times. The rearrangement joins TRBV25-1 to TRBJ2-4, with D perhaps TRBD2 (5 bases). V lost 4 bases, J lost 0 bases, and 13 bases lay in between. The CDR3 consists of 16 residues. CDR1 and CDR2 (germline): MGHDK, SYGVNS. The CDR3 is CASSASDGLAKNIQYF. CDR3 bases: TGTGCCAGCAGTGCCTCGGACGGACTAGCCAAAAACATTCAGTACTTC.

This clonotype was detected many times. The rearrangement joins TRBV9 to TRBJ2-7, with D tentatively TRBD2 (5 bases). Trimming removed 3 bases from V and 7 bases from J, with 11 bases in between. CDR1 is SGDLS and CDR2 is YYNGEE in the germline V gene. The CDR3 contains 12 residues. The CDR3 spells CASSATTGEQYF. In DNA, the CDR3 is TGTGCCAGCAGCGCCACCACGGGGGAGCAGTACTTC. Full variable domain (outside the CDR3, taken from reference TRBV9 and TRBJ2-7): DSGVTQTPKHLITATGQRVTLRCSPRSGDLSVYWYQQSLDQGLQFLIQYYNGEERAKGNILERFSAQQFPDLHSELNLSSLELGDSALYFCASSATTGEQYFGPGTRLTVT.

This clonotype was observed at least ten times. This chain connects TRBV12-3 or TRBV12-4 to TRBJ2-5; 11 nucleotides align to TRBD2. V dropped 4 bases and J dropped 0; count of bases not matched to a gene: 10. CDR3 length equals 18 residues. CDR3 residues: CASSSTSGRAKNQETQYF. The CDR3 region has the DNA TGTGCCAGCAGTTCCACTAGCGGGAGAGCCAAAAACCAAGAGACCCAGTACTTC.

This clonotype has more than one count but fewer than ten. DNA for the CDR3: TGTGCCTTCAGTTTAGGACTAGCGGGAGCGGGGAACACAGATACGCAGTATTTT. Translation: CAFSLGLAGAGNTDTQYF. The chain links TRBV12-3 or TRBV12-4 to TRBJ2-3; 13 nucleotides agree with TRBD2. V dropped 11 bases and J dropped 2; count of bases not matched to a gene: 16. CDR3 length: 18 residues.

This clonotype was recorded many times. The V gene is TRBV6-5, the J gene TRBJ2-1; weak D call: TRBD2 (5 bases). The CDR3 has 15 amino acids. Per the germline V gene, CDR1 is MNHEY and CDR2 is SVGAGI. V was shortened by 2 bases and J by 0 bases, with 8 bases between the two germline ends. DNA for the CDR3: TGTGCCAGCAGTTACGAGGGCAACTCCTACAATGAGCAGTTCTTC. It specifies CASSYEGNSYNEQFF.

This clonotype was counted many times. The chain links TRBV4-3 to TRBJ1-1; D call uncertain. CDR1 LGHNA and CDR2 YSLEER come from the germline V gene. The CDR3 is 17 amino acids. The V end lost 1 base, the J end lost 4 bases, and 19 bases lay between the germline ends. This CDR3 is CASSQGPATTYSTEAFF. DNA for the CDR3: TGCGCCAGCAGCCAAGGGCCCGCTACAACTTACAGCACTGAAGCTTTCTTT.

This clonotype was detected ten times or more. The genes are TRBV20-1 and TRBJ1-2; D unresolved. Germline values: CDR1 DFQATT, CDR2 SNEGSKA (reference sequence). V lost 0 bases to trimming and J lost 5 bases, with 13 bases between them. The CDR3 is 14 residues long. The CDR3 DNA reads TGCAGTGCTAGAGATTGGGCATTTGGGTATGGCTACACCTTC. Residues: CSARDWAFGYGYTF.

This clonotype was seen a few times. The CDR3 bases are TGTGCCAGCAGTTTAAATCCTGGACAGGGGGGAGAGACCCAGTACTTC. Translated, it gives CASSLNPGQGGETQYF. This rearrangement joins TRBV12-3 or TRBV12-4 to TRBJ2-5; TRBD1 agrees at 10 bases. This CDR3 has 16 residues. The V segment lost 2 bases and the J segment 4 bases; nucleotides outside the gene matches: 7.

This clonotype was counted many times. The chain is built from TRBV7-9 and TRBJ1-1, with a possible D match to TRBD1 (5 bases). This CDR3 contains 12 residues. CDR1 and CDR2 from the germline V gene are SEHNR and FQNEAQ (reference sequence). Trimming stripped 3 bases from V and 9 bases from J, with 11 bases between. This CDR3 reads CASSFWGLKAFF. CDR3 DNA: TGTGCCAGCAGCTTTTGGGGCCTTAAAGCTTTCTTT.

The genes are TRBV7-2 and TRBJ1-5; the D is unclear. The CDR3 length is 14 residues. The V gene lost 1 base and the J gene lost 5 bases, with 9 bases spanning the gap. CDR1 SGHTA and CDR2 FQGNSA come from the germline V gene. The CDR3 spells CASSLGSPHQPQHF. The CDR3 DNA follows: TGTGCCAGCAGCTTAGGGAGCCCCCATCAGCCCCAGCATTTT.

This clonotype was counted many times. The V call is TRBV20-1, the J call TRBJ1-1; TRBD1 might be the D (6 bases). Germline CDR1 reads DFQATT; CDR2 reads SNEGSKA (reference sequence). There are 12 residues in the CDR3. Trimming removed 4 bases at V and 6 bases at J, with 12 bases between. This CDR3 is CSATTGTAEAFF. In DNA, the CDR3 is TGCAGTGCTACTACAGGGACCGCTGAAGCTTTCTTT.

This clonotype was picked up many times. The CDR3 DNA reads as TGTGCCAGCAGCCTGAGCGGACCGACAGGGGGCTCTTTCTTT. Protein: CASSLSGPTGGSFF. The gene calls are TRBV21-1 and TRBJ1-1; TRBD1 is the table's D call, not checked against the DNA. TRBV21-1 is tagged as a pseudogene. The CDR3 length is 14 residues.

In its sample, this clonotype was seen many times. The chain carries TRBV6-2 or TRBV6-3 and TRBJ1-2; a possible D gene is TRBD1 (5 bases). The V end was cut by 6 bases, the J end by 4 bases, with 9 bases between. Germline V CDR1 and CDR2: MNHEY, SVGEGT. The CDR3 has 12 residues. The CDR3 loop reads CASSLTVYGYTF. In nucleotides, the CDR3 is TGTGCCAGCAGCTTGACAGTCTATGGCTACACCTTC.

This clonotype was recorded many times. CDR3 bases: TGCGCCAGCAGCTTGGTTCCTAGTACCTACGAGCAGTACTTC. This encodes CASSLVPSTYEQYF. J is TRBJ2-7 and V is TRBV5-1; D remains ambiguous. The CDR3 runs 14 residues. With 0 bases removed from V and 2 bases from J, the gap between germline ends came to 9 bases. Germline V lookup: CDR1 SGHRS, CDR2 YFSETQ.

Ten or more counts support this clonotype. This sequence joins TRBV19 and TRBJ1-5, with a tentative D call TRBD1 (5 bases). The CDR3 extends over 15 amino acids. Trimming stripped 6 bases from V and 1 base from J, with 13 bases between. Germline assignment: CDR1 LNHDA and CDR2 SQIVND (reference sequence). CDR3 amino acids: CASRNLEGSNQPQHF. CDR3 DNA: TGTGCCAGTAGAAACCTGGAGGGGAGCAATCAGCCCCAGCATTTT. Based on the CDR3 plus reference TRBV19 and TRBJ1-5, the full variable domain is DGGITQSPKYLFRKEGQNVTLSCEQNLNHDAMYWYRQDPGQGLRLIYYSQIVNDFQKGDIAEGYSVSREKKESFPLTVTSAQKNPTAFYLCASRNLEGSNQPQHFGDGTRLSIL.

This clonotype was observed many times. The chain links TRBV6-2 or TRBV6-3 to TRBJ2-7; no clear D. With 1 base removed from V and 2 bases from J, the gap between germline ends came to 9 bases. This CDR3 has 14 residues. Germline CDR1 is MNHEY and CDR2 is SVGEGT. The CDR3 bases are TGTGCCAGCAGTTACTGGTCAATACCCTACGAGCAGTACTTC. This encodes CASSYWSIPYEQYF.

The sample holds a few counts of this clonotype. The rearrangement uses TRBV7-3 and TRBJ2-7, with D perhaps TRBD1 or TRBD2 (5 bases each). The CDR3 sequence is 11 residues long. CDR1 is SGHTA and CDR2 is FQGTGA in the germline V gene. V gave up 4 bases and J gave up 7 bases, with 8 bases separating them. This CDR3 is CASSSRGEQYF. CDR3 sequence (DNA): TGTGCCAGCAGCTCGAGGGGAGAGCAGTACTTC. The variable domain in full, with the rest retrieved from reference TRBV7-3 and TRBJ2-7, is GAGVSQTPSNKVTEKGKYVELRCDPISGHTALYWYRQSLGQGPEFLIYFQGTGAADDSGLPNDRFFAVRPEGSVSTLKIQRTERGDSAVYLCASSSRGEQYFGPGTRLTVT.

This clonotype was observed many times. The V gene is TRBV18, the J gene TRBJ2-7; no firm D call. V lost 2 bases and J 3 bases, leaving 8 bases between the germline ends. Germline V gene sequence: CDR1 KGHSH, CDR2 LQKENI. The CDR3 is 13 residues long. The CDR3 loop reads CASSPVISYEQYF. Written as DNA, the CDR3 is TGTGCCAGCTCACCAGTCATAAGCTACGAGCAGTACTTC.

This clonotype appeared many times. The chain joins TRBV7-6 to TRBJ2-5; possibly TRBD2 for D (5 bases). Trimming removed 2 bases at V and 7 bases at J, with 17 bases between. The CDR3 length is 15 residues. The germline CDR1 and CDR2 sequences are SGHVS and FNYEAQ. CDR3: CASSLLGRVTGTQYF. The CDR3 region has the DNA TGTGCCAGCAGCTTATTAGGGCGGGTCACTGGGACCCAGTACTTC.

This clonotype occurred many times. The genes are TRBV28 and TRBJ1-2; TRBD1 agrees at 8 bases. The CDR3 has 15 residues. Trimming cost V 10 bases and J 6 bases; bases outside gene matches: 16. Germline V gives CDR1 MDHEN, CDR2 SYDVKM. The CDR3 nucleotides are TGTGCCACCCAACTTTTTAACACAGGGGGGGATGGCTACACCTTC. Protein sequence: CATQLFNTGGDGYTF.

There are many counts of this clonotype. The J gene is TRBJ2-7, the V gene TRBV28; 7 positions match TRBD1. CDR1 and CDR2 from the germline V gene are MDHEN and SYDVKM. The CDR3 length is 13 residues. The ends lost 1 base at V and 9 bases at J; junction bases unmatched: 6. The DNA for the CDR3 is TGTGCCAGCAGTTTATTAGGGGGCCGGCGGCAGTACTTC. Its protein is CASSLLGGRRQYF.

This clonotype has ten or more counts. As DNA, the CDR3 is TGTGCCACCAGTGATTTCGGAGGGTCAAATGAGCAGTTCTTC. This encodes CATSDFGGSNEQFF. The rearrangement uses TRBV24-1 and TRBJ2-1, with D perhaps matching TRBD2 (6 bases). From germline, CDR1 is KGHDR and CDR2 SFDVKD. The CDR3 has 14 residues. Deletions cut 1 base from V and 7 bases from J, with 10 bases between.

This clonotype was seen ten or more times. The chain joins TRBV5-1 to TRBJ2-1; no definite D call. The CDR3 has 14 residues. Germline V gene lookup returns CDR1 SGHRS and CDR2 YFSETQ. The V end lost 2 bases, the J end lost 2 bases, and 8 bases lay between the germline ends. As DNA, the CDR3 is TGCGCCAGCAGCTTACGGATTGCCTACAATGAGCAGTTCTTC. It translates to CASSLRIAYNEQFF. The full variable domain, in which reference TRBV5-1 and TRBJ2-1 provide the parts outside the CDR3, is KAGVTQTPRYLIKTRGQQVTLSCSPISGHRSVSWYQQTPGQGLQFLFEYFSETQRNKGNFPGRFSGRQFSNSRSEMNVSTLELGDSALYLCASSLRIAYNEQFFGPGTRLTVL.

The sample holds many counts of this clonotype. V usage is TRBV12-3 or TRBV12-4 and J usage is TRBJ1-4, with TRBD1 identical over 7 bases. The trim removed 10 bases at V and 4 bases at J, leaving 3 bases unmatched. This CDR3 region has 12 residues. Here the CDR3 reads CAIRGFNEKLFF. DNA for the CDR3: TGTGCCATCAGGGGGTTTAATGAAAAACTGTTTTTT.

This clonotype occurred many times. The gene calls are TRBV13 and TRBJ2-1; 8 bases match TRBD1. The CDR3 length is 12 residues. Germline CDR1 is PRHDT and CDR2 is FYEKMQ (reference sequence). J was trimmed by 13 bases and V by 5 bases; bases with no gene match: 7. In DNA, the CDR3 is TGTGCCAGCAGCCCGCACGGACAGGGACAGTTCTTC. It encodes CASSPHGQGQFF.

This clonotype has ten or more counts. The chain has TRBV12-3 or TRBV12-4 and TRBJ2-7; 7 bases are a match to TRBD1. V was clipped by 5 bases and J by 2 bases; unmatched bases: 3. The CDR3 runs to 13 residues. The DNA for the CDR3 is TGTGCCAGCAGTCTGGGACAGACCTACGAGCAGTACTTC. Translation gives CASSLGQTYEQYF.